Listed below are T cell receptor beta chains from one sample, sequenced in a study of technical replicates of blood from a few donors. Clones were read by immunoSEQ multiplex PCR, and TCRdb kept only the in-frame ones, dropping some. The sample has some 90,000 clones, around 95% seen once; the top ten hold 0.34%. The source material was T cells isolated from PBMCs. These receptor sequences come from a human donor in good health. Both conserved end residues are part of each CDR3. The order of the fields is V gene, J gene, clone size, D gene, CDR3 protein, CDR3 DNA. D genes are given only for firm matches. Some rows have no size entry. The others give once, few or many, or a class for an expanded clone.

v_call: TRBV2; j_call: TRBJ1-1; clone_size: -; d_call: TRBD1; cdr3_aa: CASSEEVGGWLFCCEAFF; cdr3_nt: TGTGCCAGCAGTGAAGAGGTAGGGGGCTGGTTGTTCTGTTGCGAAGCTTTCTTT
v_call: TRBV5-1; j_call: TRBJ2-2; clone_size: once; d_call: TRBD2; cdr3_aa: CASSFLGLAGGTGELFF; cdr3_nt: TGCGCCAGCAGCTTCTTGGGACTAGCGGGAGGGACCGGGGAGCTGTTTTTT
v_call: TRBV18; j_call: TRBJ2-3; clone_size: -; d_call: TRBD2; cdr3_aa: CASSPGVAGDLMNSGTQYF; cdr3_nt: TGTGCCAGCTCACCTGGAGTAGCGGGAGATCTTATGAACTCGGGTACGCAGTATTTT
v_call: TRBV30; j_call: TRBJ2-1; clone_size: -; d_call: -; cdr3_aa: CAWILPPGTSKDEQFF; cdr3_nt: TGTGCCTGGATCCTCCCTCCAGGGACTTCCAAGGATGAGCAGTTCTTC
v_call: TRBV5-1; j_call: TRBJ2-1; clone_size: -; d_call: TRBD2; cdr3_aa: CASSLRLAEINEQFF; cdr3_nt: TGCGCCAGCAGCCTCAGACTAGCGGAGATCAATGAGCAGTTCTTC
v_call: TRBV4-2; j_call: TRBJ2-3; clone_size: -; d_call: TRBD2; cdr3_aa: CASSQELAGSTDTQYF; cdr3_nt: TGTGCCAGCAGCCAAGAGCTAGCGGGAAGCACAGATACGCAGTATTTT
v_call: TRBV6-5; j_call: TRBJ1-6; clone_size: -; d_call: -; cdr3_aa: CASSRGQPYNSPLHF; cdr3_nt: TGTGCCAGCAGCCGTGGACAGCCTTATAATTCACCCCTCCACTTT
v_call: TRBV9; j_call: TRBJ1-4; clone_size: -; d_call: -; cdr3_aa: CASSVGGTTNEKLFF; cdr3_nt: TGTGCCAGCAGCGTAGGAGGGACAACTAATGAAAAACTGTTTTTT
v_call: TRBV7-9; j_call: TRBJ2-1; clone_size: -; d_call: TRBD2; cdr3_aa: CASSLGLADYNEQFF; cdr3_nt: TGTGCCAGCAGCTTGGGACTAGCGGACTACAATGAGCAGTTCTTC
v_call: TRBV28; j_call: TRBJ1-4; clone_size: -; d_call: TRBD1; cdr3_aa: CASTQGVFVGTVRGKLFF; cdr3_nt: TGTGCCAGCACCCAAGGTGTCTTTGTTGGGACAGTCAGGGGAAAACTGTTTTTT